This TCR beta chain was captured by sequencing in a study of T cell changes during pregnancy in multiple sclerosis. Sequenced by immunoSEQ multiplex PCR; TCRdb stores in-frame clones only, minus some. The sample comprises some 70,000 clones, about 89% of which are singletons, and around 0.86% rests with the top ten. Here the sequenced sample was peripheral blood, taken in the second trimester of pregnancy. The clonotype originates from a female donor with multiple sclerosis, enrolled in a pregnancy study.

The CDR3 region has the DNA TGTGCCAGCAGCCGCAGCGGGGGGAAGCCCTACGAGCAGTACTTC. It is translated as CASSRSGGKPYEQYF. The chain has TRBV13 and TRBJ2-7; 9 bases line up with TRBD2. The CDR3 is made up of 15 amino acids. With V trimmed by 5 bases and J by 2 bases, 7 bases remained unmatched. Germline lookup yields CDR1 PRHDT and CDR2 FYEKMQ (reference sequence).